A single T cell receptor beta chain is shown here with its context. The data were produced by immunoSEQ multiplex PCR, yet TCRdb's version contains in-frame clones alone and is incomplete. The sample lists around 40,000 clones; 86% were seen once. J was trimmed by 1 base and V by 6 bases; bases with no gene match: 4. CDR3 length: 14 residues. From germline, CDR1 is MNHEY and CDR2 SMNVEV (reference sequence). The treatment here: randomized to nivolumab then ipilimumab (arm A) or the reverse (arm B). None of the patients previously received DNA-damaging chemotherapy. Sorted cells were live CD3+CD8+, lacking CD19 and CD56, from PBMCs. The sample comes from a study of sequential checkpoint blockade in melanoma. Study information: Arm A got nivolumab then ipilimumab; arm B the reverse, 1:1.

The chain is built from TRBV27 and TRBJ1-1; TRBD1 matches at 8 bases. The sample in question was CD8+ T cells sorted from blood (inferred from file names), obtained from a patient given nivolumab and ipilimumab in sequence. The receptor was derived from a human donor with melanoma. CDR3 protein: CASRPTGANTEAFF. CDR3 DNA: TGTGCCAGCAGGCCGACAGGGGCGAACACTGAAGCTTTCTTT.